This is a list of T cell receptor beta chains from one sample in a study of cytomegalovirus exposure and HLA in healthy donors. Profiled with immunoSEQ multiplex PCR; TCRdb holds only in-frame clones, not every one. The sample has roughly 190,000 clones, about 80% seen once. Sequencing was done on a sample of PBMCs. Receptors originate from a woman younger than 45 in good health and CMV-seropositive. The conserved cysteine and the conserved F or W are not part of the CDR3 here. Clone size, where shown, is once, few, many, or a class for clones that have expanded.

clone_size cdr3_length v_call cdr3_aa
. 11 TRBV19 ASSMRESQPQH
once 11 TRBV10-1 ASSPGGNTEAF
. 11 TRBV2 ASSQDTVYGYT
. 15 TRBV29-1 SARGTSGIADYNEQF
few 12 TRBV9 ASSEIRSGAEAF
. 13 TRBV5-1 ASSQGLAVTDTQY
. 15 TRBV4-1 ASSRHMEGTSYYTQY
once 13 TRBV11-3 ASSLDPSNTGELF
. 14 TRBV7-9 ASSQPTGYGANVLT
. 10 TRBV5-1 ASAAGTGELF
. 12 TRBV6-5 ASSEVQGGSPLH
. 14 TRBV9 ASSVGAGAANEKLF
. 13 TRBV6-1 ASNRQEDSNQPQH
few 12 TRBV14 ASSYRGSTGELF
. 12 TRBV5-1 ASSTDRLNTEAF
. 12 TRBV19 ASSHRGLTDTQY
. 12 TRBV25-1 ASSDYRDLGPQH
. 12 TRBV6-1 ASSEGQGGNTIY
. 11 TRBV7-2 ASSLSLNQPQH
. 13 TRBV5-1 ASSLGTGNGETQY
. 15 TRBV6-1 ASSDRTGSSYNSPLH
. 18 TRBV15 ATSREVSLDRRVKNYGYT
. 14 TRBV5-4 ASSPWTSGRRGEQF
. 13 TRBV6-5 ASSKTWTGDYGYT
. 14 TRBV7-9 ASSDSFNREPYGYT
. 9 TRBV30 AWSVNYEQY
once 15 TRBV4-3 ASSQDGGQTGTQPQH
. 10 TRBV29-1 SVHRVYTHQY
. 13 TRBV19 ASSPARGGPDTQY
. 15 TRBV9 ASSVSGVSSGANVLT
. 11 TRBV30 AWRPGPGNTIY
. 11 TRBV5-1 ASSLATRDTQY
. 13 TRBV5-8 ASSADRGGDQPQH
. 11 TRBV2 ASSETLQRGYT
. 13 TRBV9 ASSVGTGGSEKLF
. 12 TRBV5-8 ASSHGQPNTEAF
. 10 TRBV28 ASNRGNSPLH
. 12 TRBV30 AWNRLKGDTEAF
. 13 TRBV5-1 ASSLGLAGEETQY
. 13 TRBV30 AWMHRDSRTDTQY
. 14 TRBV9 ATKESRDNSYNEQF
. 12 TRBV7-9 ASSPGGGYETQY
. 12 TRBV7-2 ASSFDPGFSGYT
. 10 TRBV28 ASSSGARRYT
. 12 TRBV29-1 SVDFNRVNTEAF
. 18 TRBV6-1 ASSEYTIGTGALSGNTIY
. 10 TRBV28 ASSLGDYGYT
once 13 TRBV7-2 ASSPPAGGGNIQY
. 13 TRBV28 AGRPQGFSNQPQH
. 11 TRBV15 ATSRERWYEQY
. 15 TRBV2 ASRDPWTSGSPDTQY
. 14 TRBV6-1 ASSDISRVPRETQY
. 13 TRBV28 ASSLSGGVYNEQF
. 13 TRBV30 AWSRGIVTSYGYT
. 10 TRBV2 ASITGGSIAF